The T cell receptor (beta chain) described here comes from a study of metastatic and nonmetastatic thyroid tumors. For the study at large: Repertoire comparison spanned blood and tumor or nodule tissue of malignant and benign thyroid patients. Study-level results: Benign nodules were reported to have significantly lower TCR beta diversity than malignant thyroid tumors, in blood and tumor.

This clone was seen at least ten times. Its antigen is as yet unknown. Every patient was untreated before thyroid surgery. Germline V lookup: CDR1 PRHDT, CDR2 FYEKMQ (reference sequence). CDR3 size: 16 residues. Trimming left V 4 bases short and J 0 bases short, with 13 bases between. Authors' methods: Building a distant-metastasis classifier for papillary thyroid cancer drew on CDR3 differences across clinicopathological groups. Using MiXCR, TCRdb reanalyzed the PCR reads. TCRdb assigned the V and J calls; the authors' analysis was not used. Seen here are roughly 71,000 clones, less than 20% observed once, and the top ten hold around 13%.

The V call is TRBV13, the J call TRBJ2-1; D is uncertain. The source of this sequence is a female donor with papillary thyroid cancer or a benign thyroid nodule (not recorded which). Some clones in this sample may be carry-over from other donors' samples. Sequencing was performed on blood. Here the CDR3 DNA reads TGTGCCAGCAGCTCTGCTTGGGCCTACTCCTACAATGAGCAGTTCTTC. This sequence encodes CASSSAWAYSYNEQFF.